This TCR beta chain was captured in a study of cytomegalovirus exposure and HLA in healthy donors. Study-level results: A later analysis reportedly found fewer N-insertions in an Asian-associated ancestry cluster than the roughly 670-donor mean.

For this clone: Its specificity is not known.

V lost 2 bases and J lost 4; bases outside the gene matches: 8. The germline CDR1 and CDR2 sequences are SGDLS and YYNGEE. The length of the CDR3 is 16 residues. Use of 60 Vbeta and 13 Jbeta primers characterized the PCR. Authors' analysis steps: Later reanalysis found 80 million or so unique TCR beta chains, about 11 million of them shared. Repertoires were generated with immunoSEQ multiplex PCR, while TCRdb's copy carries only in-frame clones and drops some. Clone size and the V and J calls come from that table; the DNA yielded D and trimming. The sample shows around 200,000 clones, 70% to 80% of them seen only once.

Sequencing was carried out using PBMCs. The chain joins TRBV9 to TRBJ2-2; TRBD2 aligns across 7 bases. The sequence was collected from a woman between 25 and 40 years old in good health and CMV-seropositive. This CDR3 is CASSVSMAGVTGELFF. Written as DNA, the CDR3 is TGTGCCAGCAGCGTTTCTATGGCGGGAGTCACCGGGGAGCTGTTTTTT.